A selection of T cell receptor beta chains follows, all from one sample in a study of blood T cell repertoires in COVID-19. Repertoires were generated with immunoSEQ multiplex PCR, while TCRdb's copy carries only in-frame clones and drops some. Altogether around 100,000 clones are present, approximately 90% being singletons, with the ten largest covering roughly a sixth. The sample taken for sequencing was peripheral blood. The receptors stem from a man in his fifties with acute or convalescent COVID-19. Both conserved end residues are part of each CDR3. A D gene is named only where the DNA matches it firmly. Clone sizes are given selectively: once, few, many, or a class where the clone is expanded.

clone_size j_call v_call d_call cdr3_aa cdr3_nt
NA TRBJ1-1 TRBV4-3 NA CASSQVQGNTEAFF TGCGCCAGCAGCCAAGTGCAGGGGAACACTGAAGCTTTCTTT
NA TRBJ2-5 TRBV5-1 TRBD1 CASSSGQGQETQYF TGCGCCAGCAGCTCTGGACAGGGGCAAGAGACCCAGTACTTC
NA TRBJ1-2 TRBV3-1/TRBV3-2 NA CASSQNPTGYGYTF TGTGCCAGCAGCCAAAACCCCACAGGATATGGCTACACCTTC
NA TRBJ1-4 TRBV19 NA CASSLLTEDEKLFF TGTGCCAGTAGTCTACTGACAGAAGACGAAAAACTGTTTTTT
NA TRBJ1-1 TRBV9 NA CASSVEEENTEAFF TGTGCCAGCAGCGTAGAGGAGGAGAACACTGAAGCTTTCTTT
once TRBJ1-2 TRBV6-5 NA CASTRQSNYGYTF TGTGCCAGCACTCGACAGTCTAACTATGGCTACACCTTC
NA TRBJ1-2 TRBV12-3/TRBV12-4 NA CASSPRSYGYTF TGTGCCAGCAGCCCTCGGTCCTATGGCTACACCTTC
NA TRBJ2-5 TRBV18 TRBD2 CASSVAGSETQYF TGTGCCAGCTCAGTAGCGGGGTCAGAGACCCAGTACTTC
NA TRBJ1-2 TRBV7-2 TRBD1 CASSRGDRLDGYTF TGTGCCAGCAGCCGGGGGGACAGGTTGGATGGCTACACCTTC
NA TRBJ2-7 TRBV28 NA CASSQGVSYEQYF TGTGCCAGCAGCCAAGGAGTGTCCTACGAGCAGTACTTC
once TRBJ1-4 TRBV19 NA CASSIDHRQGNEKLFF TGTGCCAGTAGTATAGATCATCGGCAGGGTAATGAAAAACTGTTTTTT
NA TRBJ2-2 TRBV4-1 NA CASSQVPGVGFGELFF TGCGCCAGCAGCCAAGTCCCAGGGGTGGGGTTCGGGGAGCTGTTTTTT
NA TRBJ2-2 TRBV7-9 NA CASSHPQGPGNTGELFF TGTGCCAGCAGCCATCCCCAGGGCCCCGGGAACACCGGGGAGCTGTTTTTT
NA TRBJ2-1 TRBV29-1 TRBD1 CSVERGTVGQFF TGCAGCGTTGAAAGGGGGACAGTCGGGCAGTTCTTC
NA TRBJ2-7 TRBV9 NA CASSEAGRDYEQYF TGTGCCAGCAGCGAAGCGGGTCGGGATTACGAGCAGTACTTC
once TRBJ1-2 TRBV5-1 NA CASSLDGREEGYTF TGCGCCAGCAGCTTGGATGGCAGGGAGGAAGGCTACACCTTC
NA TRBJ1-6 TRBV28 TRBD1 CASSPTGGPNSPLHF TGTGCCAGCAGTCCAACAGGGGGTCCTAATTCACCCCTCCACTTT
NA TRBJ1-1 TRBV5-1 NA CASSLEGGVAFF TGCGCCAGCAGCTTGGAAGGAGGGGTGGCTTTCTTT
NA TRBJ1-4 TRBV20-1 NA CSASKGSNEKLFF TGCAGTGCTAGTAAGGGGTCTAATGAAAAACTGTTTTTT
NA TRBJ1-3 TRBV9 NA CASSPDSYVRNTIYF TGTGCCAGCAGCCCAGACAGCTACGTGAGAAACACCATATATTTT
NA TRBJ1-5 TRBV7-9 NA CASSLGSAGSNQPQHF TGTGCCAGCAGCTTAGGGTCTGCAGGGAGCAATCAGCCCCAGCATTTT
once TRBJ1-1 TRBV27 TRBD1 CASSWSQGAGEAFF TGTGCCAGCAGTTGGTCCCAGGGGGCCGGTGAAGCTTTCTTT
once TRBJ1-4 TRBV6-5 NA CASSPRVDEEKLFF TGTGCCAGCAGCCCCCGGGTCGACGAGGAAAAACTGTTTTTT
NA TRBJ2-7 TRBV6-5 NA CASSRTAAYEQYF TGTGCCAGCAGCCGTACAGCTGCCTACGAGCAGTACTTC
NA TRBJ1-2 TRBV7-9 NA CASSLEGLNYGYTF TGTGCCAGCAGCTTAGAGGGGCTTAACTATGGCTACACCTTC
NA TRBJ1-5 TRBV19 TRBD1 CASSIGDRIQPQHF TGTGCCAGTAGTATCGGGGACAGGATTCAGCCCCAGCATTTT
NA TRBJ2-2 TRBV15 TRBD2 CATSGSGLANTGELFF TGTGCCACCAGCGGTTCGGGACTAGCCAACACCGGGGAGCTGTTTTTT
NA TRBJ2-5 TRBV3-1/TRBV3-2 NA CASSQATQRDQETQYF TGTGCCAGCAGCCAAGCAACGCAGAGGGACCAAGAGACCCAGTACTTC
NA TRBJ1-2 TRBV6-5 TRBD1 CASSFQGARGYTF TGTGCCAGCAGTTTCCAGGGGGCCAGGGGCTACACCTTC
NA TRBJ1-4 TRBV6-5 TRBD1 CASRPGTGVEKLFF TGTGCCAGCAGGCCCGGGACAGGCGTTGAAAAACTGTTTTTT
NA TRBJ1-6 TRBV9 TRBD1 CASSVGTGDSPLHF TGTGCCAGCAGCGTAGGGACAGGGGATTCACCCCTCCACTTT
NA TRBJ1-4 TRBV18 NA CASSLLMGADEKLFF TGTGCCAGCTCGCTTTTAATGGGGGCTGATGAAAAACTGTTTTTT
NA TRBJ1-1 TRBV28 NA CASRAVGSNTEAFF TGTGCCAGCCGCGCCGTAGGTAGCAACACTGAAGCTTTCTTT
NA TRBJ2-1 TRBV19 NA CASSIDWDNEQFF TGTGCCAGTAGTATCGACTGGGACAATGAGCAGTTCTTC
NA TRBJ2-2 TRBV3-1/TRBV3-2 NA CASSQAPLRLNTGELFF TGTGCCAGCAGCCAGGCCCCCTTGCGGTTGAACACCGGGGAGCTGTTTTTT
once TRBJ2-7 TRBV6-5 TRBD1 CASSWDSYEQYF TGTGCCAGCAGTTGGGACAGCTACGAGCAGTACTTC
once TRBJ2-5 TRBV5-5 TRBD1 CASSLGAGGGQETQYF TGTGCCAGCAGCTTGGGGGCAGGGGGCGGGCAAGAGACCCAGTACTTC
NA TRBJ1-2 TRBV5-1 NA CASSTGVYGYTF TGCGCCAGCAGCACCGGGGTCTATGGCTACACCTTC
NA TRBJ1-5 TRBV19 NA CASSITGGPQHF TGTGCCAGTAGTATTACAGGTGGGCCCCAGCATTTT
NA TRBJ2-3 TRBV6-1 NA CASSDTGLYTQYF TGTGCCAGCAGTGATACCGGACTCTATACGCAGTATTTT
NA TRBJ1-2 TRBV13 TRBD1 CASRRRDRDYGYTF TGTGCCAGCAGAAGGCGGGACAGAGATTATGGCTACACCTTC
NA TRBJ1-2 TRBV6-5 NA CASRDSSSHYGYTF TGTGCCAGCAGGGACAGTTCATCGCATTATGGCTACACCTTC
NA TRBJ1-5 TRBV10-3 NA CAISESREQPQHF TGTGCCATCAGTGAGTCTAGGGAGCAGCCCCAGCATTTT
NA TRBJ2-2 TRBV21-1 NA CASSKVGQGIRTNTGELFF NA
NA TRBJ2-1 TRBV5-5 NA CASSLASGRGLYNEQFF TGTGCCAGCAGCTTGGCCTCAGGGCGGGGACTTTACAATGAGCAGTTCTTC
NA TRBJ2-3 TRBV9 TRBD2 CASSVLAVRDTQYF TGTGCCAGCAGCGTGCTAGCGGTTCGGGATACGCAGTATTTT
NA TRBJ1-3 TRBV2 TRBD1 CASKDRPFSGNTIYF TGTGCCAGCAAGGACAGGCCTTTCTCTGGAAACACCATATATTTT
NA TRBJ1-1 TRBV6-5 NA CASRQRTAVNTEAFF TGTGCCAGCAGACAAAGGACAGCTGTGAACACTGAAGCTTTCTTT
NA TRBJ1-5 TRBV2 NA CASSETHSTGPQHF TGTGCCAGCAGTGAGACACACTCTACCGGGCCCCAGCATTTT